A selection of T cell receptor beta chains follows, all from one sample in a study of CD8 T cells in ankylosing spondylitis. One entry per CDR3 protein, called by TCRdb with MiXCR from the 5' RACE reads. The data hold 500,000 to 650,000 distinct CDR3 sequences, with about 5% observed a single time. Sequencing input: blood, either unsorted or a sorted T cell fraction (not recorded which). These receptors were collected from a male donor with ankylosing spondylitis. CDR3s include the opening cysteine and the closing phenylalanine or tryptophan. The D gene is left open where the match is weak. The size field is filled for only some rows; it gives once, few, many or a size class.

>TRBD1|TRBJ1-6|TRBV12-3/TRBV12-4|many
TGTGCCAGCAGTGGGAGGGACAGAAGCTCCTATAATTCACCCCTCCACTTT
CASSGRDRSSYNSPLHF
>-|TRBJ2-1|TRBV4-1|-
TGCGCCAGCAGCCAAGGGATTCGCGACCATGAGCAGTTCTTC
CASSQGIRDHEQFF
>TRBD1|TRBJ2-3|TRBV7-2|-
TGTGCCAGCAGCTTACGCATCGGGACAGAACTAGATACGCAGTATTTT
CASSLRIGTELDTQYF
>-|TRBJ2-7|TRBV5-1|many
TGCGCCAGCAGCTTGGGGGAAGACACCGAGCAGTACTTC
CASSLGEDTEQYF
>-|TRBJ2-1|TRBV7-9|few
TGTGCCGGAATACGGGACAATAACAATGAGCAGTTCTTC
CAGIRDNNNEQFF
>TRBD2|TRBJ2-5|TRBV25-1|many
TGTGCCAGCAGTGAATACTTTGGACGGCGGGGGGAGACCCAGTACTTC
CASSEYFGRRGETQYF
>-|TRBJ1-2|TRBV6-2/TRBV6-3|many
TGTGCCAGCAGTTACTCTTGGACAGCTAACTATGGCTACACCTTC
CASSYSWTANYGYTF
>-|TRBJ1-4|TRBV5-1|many
TGCGCCAGCGCACCCACCCCCGCGAGTGAAAAACTGTTTTTT
CASAPTPASEKLFF
>TRBD2|TRBJ2-5|TRBV29-1|many
TGCAGCGTTGAATTCACTAGCGGGAGACAAGAGACCCAGTACTTC
CSVEFTSGRQETQYF
>TRBD2|TRBJ2-1|TRBV7-3|few
TGTGCCAGCAGCTCCCAGTCCGGGTTAGCGGGGGGCGGGCAGTTCTTC
CASSSQSGLAGGGQFF
>TRBD2|TRBJ2-3|TRBV5-1|many
TGCGCCAGCTCCGGCCGGGAGGGCCTAAGAGATACGCAGTATTTT
CASSGREGLRDTQYF
>-|TRBJ2-3|TRBV25-1|many
TGTGCCAGCCAGCGGAGATCTGTCACAGATACGCAGTATTTT
CASQRRSVTDTQYF
>TRBD2|TRBJ2-3|TRBV20-1|many
TGCAGTGCTGCGCAGGGTAGCGGGGTAGATACGCAGTATTTT
CSAAQGSGVDTQYF
>-|TRBJ1-1|TRBV27|many
TGTGCCAGCAGTTTATACCCGAAAACGAACACTGAAGCTTTCTTT
CASSLYPKTNTEAFF
>-|TRBJ2-7|TRBV11-2|many
TGTGCCAGCAGCTTAGATGCGGGGCTATACGAGCAGTACTTC
CASSLDAGLYEQYF
>TRBD2|TRBJ2-4|TRBV9|few
TGTGCCAGCAGGGGCGGGGGGGCCGAGATTCAGTACTTC
CASRGGGAEIQYF
>-|TRBJ2-3|TRBV5-1|many
TGCGCCAGCAGTTTTCCTAGTATAGGAGATACGCAGTATTTT
CASSFPSIGDTQYF
>-|TRBJ1-4|TRBV4-3|-
TGCGCCAGCAGCCAAGAAACGGCACTTTTCCAAGCAACTAATGAAAAACTGTTTTTT
CASSQETALFQATNEKLFF
>TRBD1|TRBJ1-5|TRBV20-1|many
TGCAGTGCTAGAGACCCGAATGGGGGACAGAGAGATCAGCCCCAGCATTTT
CSARDPNGGQRDQPQHF
>-|TRBJ2-7|TRBV28|many
TGTGCCAGCAGTTTATATAACCCCGGGACGGACCACTACGAGCAGTACTTC
CASSLYNPGTDHYEQYF